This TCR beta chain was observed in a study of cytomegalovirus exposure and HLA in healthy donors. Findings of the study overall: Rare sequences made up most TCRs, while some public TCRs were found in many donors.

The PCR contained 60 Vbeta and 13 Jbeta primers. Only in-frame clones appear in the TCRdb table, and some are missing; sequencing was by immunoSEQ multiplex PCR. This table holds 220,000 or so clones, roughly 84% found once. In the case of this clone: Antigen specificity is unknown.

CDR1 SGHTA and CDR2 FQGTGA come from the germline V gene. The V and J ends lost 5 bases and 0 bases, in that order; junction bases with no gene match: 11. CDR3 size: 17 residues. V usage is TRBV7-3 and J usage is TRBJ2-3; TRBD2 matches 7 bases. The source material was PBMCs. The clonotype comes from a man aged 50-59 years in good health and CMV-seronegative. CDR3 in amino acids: CASSPWGGSGSTDTQYF. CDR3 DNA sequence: TGTGCCAGCAGCCCATGGGGCGGGAGCGGAAGCACAGATACGCAGTATTTT.